This T cell receptor (beta chain) was profiled in a study of shared clonotypes between healthy human individuals. Using immunoSEQ multiplex PCR, the repertoire was profiled, and TCRdb retains in-frame clones only, with some absent. Among just over 2,000,000 clones listed, about 95% were seen once. Germline CDR1 and CDR2: LNHDA and SQIVND (reference sequence). Trimming pared 6 bases from V and 2 bases from J, leaving 7 bases between. This CDR3 has 12 amino acids. In its sample, this clone was seen a few times. This sequence was found in a man aged 18 to 35 in good health. The sample was naive CD4+ T cells sorted from blood. Subset specified: CD45RA+ positively selected. This chain joins TRBV19 and TRBJ1-2; D gene uncertain. CDR3 in amino acids: CASRDVNYGYTF. The CDR3, as DNA: TGTGCCAGTAGGGACGTAAACTATGGCTACACCTTC.